Described below is a single TCR beta chain sequence and its context. The specificity of this receptor is unknown. Per-base quality was not reported, and no clone a single base away is much larger than it. Sequencing was performed on an Illumina HiSeq 2000. Multiplex PCR amplification was used to build the TCR beta chain libraries. High-throughput sequencing was used to analyze the amplified TCR beta chain products. TCRdb reran the public reads through fastp at Q25 and MiXCR, keeping productive beta chains. One record per CDR3 amino acid sequence lists the most common genes and DNA. For this sample there are over 100,000 distinct CDR3 sequences; around 24% appear just once. Jointly, the top ten make up just over 2.5% of the sample. The data originate from a study of breast tumors, draining lymph nodes, adjacent tissues (dated by TCRdb to 2015 to 2016). Turning to the overall study: Breast cancer patients provided tumor, adjacent nontumor tissue and axillary lymph nodes, and the study compared the TCR beta repertoires across these three sources. The study was designed to assess the relationships and possible T-cell exchange between tumor, surrounding tissue and draining lymph node repertoires in human breast cancer. Study-wide conclusions, independent of this receptor: The data were judged consistent with most tumor T cells deriving from the lymph node and then expanding within tumor tissue. Tumor and nontumor tissue repertoires were found to be significantly more similar in luminal-like than in basal-like breast cancer. The conclusion that tumor T cells originate in lymph nodes was framed as consistent with a hypothesis rather than directly demonstrated. T-cell repertoire diversity in tumors was found to be lower than in lymph nodes but higher than in nontumor tissue, and preferential V and J gene usage was observed.

The CDR3 has 16 amino acids, counting the end cysteine and phenylalanine. Only the CDR3 region is kept as DNA, spanning 48 bases read in frame from base 1. The CDR1 and CDR2 encoded by the germline V gene (reference sequence) are DFQATT and SNEGSKA. V loses 0 bases of germline sequence and J loses 7 bases, and the interval between the two ends is 16 bases. The axillary draining lymph nodes of breast cancer patients were the source of the lymph node samples. The sequence derives from a female donor with breast cancer. Some clones in this sample may be carry-over from other donors' samples. The V and J genes are TRBV20-1 and TRBJ1-6; D gene: possibly TRBD1, on 5 matching bases. Sequences were obtained from axillary lymph node tissue. The DNA sequence is TGCAGTGCTAGAGATACCCCAGGGAAGCAAAATTCACCCCTCCACTTT. Translated, it reads CSARDTPGKQNSPLHF.